One sample yielded the 10 T cell receptor beta chains listed below, sequenced in a study of regulatory T cells in long-lasting Graves disease. Stated time point: newly diagnosed GD, antithyroid drugs for less than 3 months. The authors made the TCR library using RNA they extracted from PBMCs. CDR3-region Arm-PCR and iRepertoire HTBI primers produced the TCR beta libraries. TCRdb used MiXCR to reprocess the multiplex PCR reads, holding one entry per CDR3 protein. The sample includes 350,000 to 400,000 distinct CDR3 sequences, roughly 16% seen only once; the top ten take 22%. This sample comprised peripheral blood mononuclear cells (PBMCs), obtained at new diagnosis, from a patient treated with antithyroid drugs. All receptors come from a female donor with Graves disease.

The table lists this clonotype with many counts. The V call is TRBV15, the J call TRBJ2-5, with D possibly matching TRBD1 (5 bases). The germline V and J ends were trimmed by 3 bases and 2 bases, with 16 bases remaining between them. The CDR3 has 16 residues. Germline V gene lookup returns CDR1 LNHNV and CDR2 YYDKDF (reference sequence). The CDR3, as DNA: TGTGCCACCAGCAGGCCTCATGGGGCGGAGCAAGAGACCCAGTACTTC. As protein: CATSRPHGAEQETQYF. Filled out from reference TRBV15 and TRBJ2-5, the complete variable domain reads DAMVIQNPRYQVTQFGKPVTLSCSQTLNHNVMYWYQQKSSQAPKLLFHYYDKDFNNEADTPDNFQSRRPNTSFCFLDIRSPGLGDTAMYLCATSRPHGAEQETQYFGPGTRLLVL.

Ten or more counts support this clonotype. V usage is TRBV18 and J usage is TRBJ1-1, with D tentatively TRBD1 (5 bases). In germline, CDR1 is KGHSH, CDR2 LQKENI. The CDR3 loop spans 13 amino acids. With 8 bases removed from V and 3 bases from J, the gap between germline ends came to 13 bases. In nucleotides, the CDR3 is TGTGCCAGCGAAAGGGGCAGGGACACTGAAGCTTTCTTT. Amino acid sequence: CASERGRDTEAFF.

The table lists this clonotype with many counts. The chain links TRBV12-5 to TRBJ2-1; TRBD2 might be the D (6 bases). The germline gives CDR1 LGHNT, CDR2 FRNRAP. Between the trimmed V and J ends, which lost 6 bases and 0 bases, there was a span of 12 bases. The CDR3 runs 15 residues. CDR3 nucleotide sequence: TGTGCTAGTGGGGAGGGAACCCCCTCCTACAATGAGCAGTTCTTC. Its translation: CASGEGTPSYNEQFF.

This clonotype was recorded at least ten times. The chain has TRBV5-1 and TRBJ2-3; D uncertain. From germline, CDR1 is SGHRS and CDR2 YFSETQ. The CDR3 has 16 residues. Between the trimmed V and J ends, which lost 0 bases and 0 bases, there was a span of 11 bases. In nucleotides, the CDR3 is TGCGCCAGCAGCTTGGGAAGGGTCTTTAGCACAGATACGCAGTATTTT. Translating it yields CASSLGRVFSTDTQYF.

The CDR3 nucleotides are TGTGCCAGCAGCTTGCCAGGGGTCAAGGGCACCGGGGAGCTGTTTTTT. This gives the protein CASSLPGVKGTGELFF. V usage is TRBV5-6 and J usage is TRBJ2-2, with a weak D call TRBD1 (6 bases). V dropped 1 base and J dropped 4 bases, with 14 bases sitting between them. In germline, CDR1 is SGHDT, CDR2 YYEEEE. The CDR3 spans 16 residues.

This clonotype has a count of ten or more. The genes are TRBV7-9 and TRBJ2-5; 9 bases fit TRBD1. Germline trimming cut 2 bases from V and 7 bases from J; bases unmatched to any gene: 5. The CDR3 extends over 14 amino acids. CDR1 SEHNR and CDR2 FQNEAQ come from the germline V gene (reference sequence). The DNA for the CDR3 is TGTGCCAGCAGCTTAAGACAGGGGGAAGGGACCCAGTACTTC. Protein sequence: CASSLRQGEGTQYF. The entire variable domain, with the rest obtained from reference TRBV7-9 and TRBJ2-5, is as follows: DTGVSQNPRHKITKRGQNVTFRCDPISEHNRLYWYRQTLGQGPEFLTYFQNEAQLEKSRLLSDRFSAERPKGSFSTLEIQRTEQGDSAMYLCASSLRQGEGTQYFGPGTRLLVL.

A remark on this clonotype: Just one base apart from a much larger clone, this may be a read error. J is TRBJ2-7 and V is TRBV27, with D unresolved. The V end was cut by 8 bases, the J end by 6 bases, with 14 bases between. The germline V gene has CDR1 MNHEY and CDR2 SMNVEV (reference sequence). The CDR3 extends over 12 amino acids. CDR3: CASLSPGIEQYF. CDR3 DNA sequence: TGTGCCAGCTTGAGTCCCGGAATCGAGCAGTACTTC.

The sample holds a few counts of this clonotype. This chain links TRBV20-1 with TRBJ2-2; TRBD2 agrees at 8 bases. The CDR3 has 14 residues. The germline V gene encodes CDR1 DFQATT and CDR2 SNEGSKA (reference sequence). J lost 4 bases, V lost 6 bases, and 7 bases had no gene match. The DNA for the CDR3 is TGCAGTGCCATGGCGGGGGGCTCCACCGGGGAGCTGTTTTTT. Translation: CSAMAGGSTGELFF.

This clonotype appeared many times. The chain couples TRBV5-1 to TRBJ2-3; D uncertain. Trimming cost V 4 bases and J 4 bases, with 7 bases left between them. Germline CDR1 reads SGHRS; CDR2 reads YFSETQ. The CDR3 totals 12 residues. CDR3 DNA sequence: TGCGCCAGCAGCCAACAAGCAGATACGCAGTATTTT. Its translation: CASSQQADTQYF.

This clonotype was seen at least ten times. The chain uses TRBV12-3 or TRBV12-4 and TRBJ2-7; 8 bases align to TRBD2. The CDR3 has 16 amino acids. V lost 2 bases, J lost 2 bases, and 8 bases stayed unmatched. CDR3 sequence (DNA): TGTGCCAGCAGTTTAATGGCTAGCGGGTCCGCCTACGAGCAGTACTTC. Protein: CASSLMASGSAYEQYF.